Sequencing of this T cell receptor (beta chain) was carried out in a study of T cell responses to AZD1222 COVID-19 vaccine. Findings of the study overall: It should be noted that donors were predominantly white British and more often female, and clonal diversity was possibly underestimated.

This clone has a single count. The target antigen is unknown. The protocol was immunoSEQ multiplex PCR, while the TCRdb copy is restricted to in-frame clones and leaves out a portion. The sample includes roughly 120,000 clones, just under 95% seen only once; the top ten take more than 2.5%. Germline lookup yields CDR1 LNHDA and CDR2 SQIVND (reference sequence). V was shortened by 8 bases and J by 4 bases, with 8 bases between the two germline ends. The CDR3 is 11 amino acids. The sequencing here drew on peripheral blood, taken on day 0 of AZD1222 vaccination. This receptor was obtained from an adult in good health. The chain employs TRBV19 and TRBJ1-2; D is unclear. In nucleotides, the CDR3 is TGTGCCAGTCTACCGTTCTATGGCTACACCTTC. It specifies CASLPFYGYTF.